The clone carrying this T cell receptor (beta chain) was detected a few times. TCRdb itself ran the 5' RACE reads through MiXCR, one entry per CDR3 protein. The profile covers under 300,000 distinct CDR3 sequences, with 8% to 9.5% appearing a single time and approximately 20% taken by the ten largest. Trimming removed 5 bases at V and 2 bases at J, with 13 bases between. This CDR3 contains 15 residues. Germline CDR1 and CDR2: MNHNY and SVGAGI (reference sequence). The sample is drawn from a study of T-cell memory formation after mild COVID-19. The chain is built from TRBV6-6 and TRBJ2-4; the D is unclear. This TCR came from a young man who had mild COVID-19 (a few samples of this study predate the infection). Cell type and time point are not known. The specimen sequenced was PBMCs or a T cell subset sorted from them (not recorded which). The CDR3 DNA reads TGTGCCAGCAGTAATACCGGGTTGTCCAAAAACATTCAGTACTTC. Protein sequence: CASSNTGLSKNIQYF.